The 22 T cell receptor beta chains below all came from one sample that was sequenced in a study of tumor-infiltrating lymphocytes in primary liver carcinoma. Germline DNA was extracted alongside blood RNA, which was obtained from unsorted whole blood. cDNA specific to TCR beta was made from approximately 500 ng of total RNA, with a constant-region primer employed for priming. Sequencing libraries for TCR beta derived from three nested multiplex PCR rounds that used slightly modified ARM-PCR. The first two PCR rounds used TRBV1-TRBV30 forward primers with a C-beta reverse primer, approximately 11 cycles each. TCRdb used MiXCR to reprocess the multiplex PCR reads, holding one entry per CDR3 protein. The profile shows around 330,000 distinct CDR3 sequences, over 55% of them singletons. Specimen: peripheral blood. All receptors derive from a man aged 40-55 years with primary liver carcinoma and hepatitis B virus infection.

The rearrangement links TRBV7-9 to TRBJ2-7; D is unresolved. The germline V gene has CDR1 SEHNR and CDR2 FQNEAQ (reference sequence). V dropped 0 bases and J dropped 3 bases, with 9 bases sitting between them. The CDR3 is made up of 14 amino acids. The CDR3 region has the DNA TGTGCCAGCAGCTTAGCACTAAAAGGCTACGAGCAGTACTTC. Translated, it gives CASSLALKGYEQYF.

The J gene is TRBJ2-7, the V gene TRBV4-3; TRBD1 aligns across 7 bases. The CDR3 extends over 14 amino acids. V lost 9 bases to trimming and J lost 3 bases; unmatched junction nucleotides: 11. The germline gives CDR1 LGHNA, CDR2 YSLEER. CDR3 bases: TGCGCCAGGAACCAGGATAGACAGGGCTACGAGCAGTACTTC. Its protein is CARNQDRQGYEQYF.

On this clonotype: This clone may be a read error of a much larger clone one base away. The chain uses TRBV6-5 and TRBJ2-3, with D perhaps TRBD2 (7 bases). This CDR3 has 14 residues. Germline CDR1 MNHEY, CDR2 SVGAGI. The CDR3 protein is CASSGRFRTDTLYF. As DNA, the CDR3 is TGTGCCAGCAGCGGGAGGTTCAGGACAGATACGCTGTATTTT.

Concerning this clonotype: This could be a read error, since a much larger clone is one nucleotide away. This sequence joins TRBV4-3 and TRBJ2-7; no definite D call. CDR1 is LGHNA and CDR2 is YSLEER in the germline V gene. The CDR3 spans 13 residues. This CDR3 reads CVSSQYASYEQYF. The CDR3 region has the DNA TGCGTCAGCAGCCAATACGCCTCCTACGAGCAGTACTTC.

Points on this clonotype: Here the CDR3 omits its conserved ending phenylalanine or tryptophan, so a read error is the likely source. The J gene is TRBJ1-3, the V gene TRBV4-2; possible D gene TRBD1, 5 bases. This CDR3 is built from 15 residues. Trimming cost V 3 bases and J 4 bases, with 13 bases left between them. The germline V gene encodes CDR1 LGHNA and CDR2 YNFKEQ. The CDR3 DNA reads as TGTGCCAGCAGCCACCCGAGCAGGGCCGGAAACACCATATATATT. Its protein product is CASSHPSRAGNTIYI.

Points on this clonotype: Being one base from a much bigger clone, this may be a read error. Since the CDR3 does not end with the conserved phenylalanine or tryptophan, this likely comes from a read error. This chain joins TRBV4-3 and TRBJ2-3; D is uncertain. Germline CDR1 reads LGHNA; CDR2 reads YSLEER. V was trimmed by 4 bases and J by 1 base, leaving 3 bases between them. The CDR3 runs 12 residues. The CDR3 sequence: CASSPGTDTQYS. The DNA of the CDR3 is TGCGCCAGCAGCCCGGGCACAGATACGCAGTATTCT.

Of note for this clonotype: This sequence may be a read error, since a much larger clone differs from it by one base. This sequence joins TRBV12-5 and TRBJ2-1, with 11 bases fitting TRBD1. The CDR3 extends over 15 amino acids. CDR1 is LGHNT, CDR2 FRNRAP, per germline. The V segment lost 5 bases and the J segment 9 bases; nucleotides outside the gene matches: 9. The CDR3, as DNA: TGTGCTAGTGGTCTAGGACAGGGGGCTGGCATTGAGCAGTTCTTC. It translates to CASGLGQGAGIEQFF. Together with reference TRBV12-5 and TRBJ2-1, the CDR3 gives the full variable domain: DARVTQTPRHKVTEMGQEVTMRCQPILGHNTVFWYRQTMMQGLELLAYFRNRAPLDDSGMPKDRFSAEMPDATLATLKIQPSEPRDSAVYFCASGLGQGAGIEQFFGPGTRLTVL.

This clonotype was observed once. A read error may account for a junction end that differs from germline. The gene calls are TRBV5-4 and TRBJ2-4, with TRBD2 as a possible D gene (5 bases). The CDR3 runs to 15 residues. Germline V gives CDR1 SGHNT, CDR2 YYREEE (reference sequence). The CDR3 protein is CVSSLEVNPKNIQYF. CDR3 coding DNA: TGTGTCAGCAGCTTGGAGGTGAACCCCAAAAACATTCAGTACTTC.

A word on this clonotype: Since a much larger clone is just one base distant, this may be a read error. This chain joins TRBV10-1 and TRBJ2-3; the D gene could be TRBD1 or TRBD2 (5 bases each). CDR1 is WNHNN and CDR2 is SYGVQD in the germline V gene (reference sequence). Between the trimmed V and J ends, which lost 8 bases and 8 bases, there was a span of 17 bases. The CDR3 is 13 amino acids. The CDR3 loop reads CASGRGPGVTQYF. CDR3 DNA: TGCGCCAGCGGACGGGGACCCGGGGTTACGCAGTATTTT.

The sample holds a few counts of this clonotype. One junction end disagrees with the germline gene, perhaps due to a read error. The chain is built from TRBV7-9 and TRBJ2-3; 12 bases map to TRBD2. This CDR3 comprises 13 residues. The germline V gene encodes CDR1 SEHNR and CDR2 FQNEAQ (reference sequence). The CDR3 bases are TGTGCCAGCAGCCTAGCGGGAGGGGGTACGCAGTATTTT. This gives the protein CASSLAGGGTQYF.

This clonotype has just a few counts. The V call is TRBV6-5, the J call TRBJ2-2; D remains unclear. Trimming stripped 0 bases from V and 6 bases from J, with 8 bases between. Germline CDR1 MNHEY, CDR2 SVGAGI. The CDR3 spans 14 residues. The CDR3 region is CASSYSGPAGELFF. The CDR3 region has the DNA TGTGCCAGCAGTTACTCGGGTCCCGCCGGGGAGCTGTTTTTT.

In the case of this clonotype: The junction departs from germline at one end; a sequencing error may be responsible. The gene calls are TRBV6-1 and TRBJ2-3; either TRBD1 or TRBD2 may supply D (5 bases each). The CDR3 totals 18 residues. Germline-derived CDR1 and CDR2 are MNHNS and SASEGT. CDR3 region: CASSEWAGLDPSTDMQYF. Written as DNA, the CDR3 is TGTGCCAGCAGTGAGTGGGCAGGGCTCGACCCTAGCACAGATATGCAGTATTTT.

A note on this clonotype: A read error is possible here, since a much larger clone lies one base away. The rearrangement joins TRBV6-5 to TRBJ2-1; perhaps TRBD2 as D (5 bases). The J call is doubtful: the DNA matches TRBJ2-7 better. This CDR3 has 14 residues. Germline V CDR1 and CDR2: MNHEY, SVGAGI. CDR3 in DNA: TGTGCCAGCAGACGGACCTCGAGCGGCGATGAGCAGTACTTC. It translates to CASRRTSSGDEQYF.

This clonotype came up many times. This chain joins TRBV5-6 and TRBJ2-5; TRBD2 matches 9 bases. V trimming: 2 bases; J trimming: 5 bases; junction bases outside the gene matches: 7. The CDR3 covers 15 residues. Germline CDR1 reads SGHDT; CDR2 reads YYEEEE. CDR3 protein: CASSFLAGDRETQYF. The CDR3 bases are TGTGCCAGCAGCTTCTTAGCGGGAGATAGGGAGACCCAGTACTTC. The entire variable domain, with the rest obtained from reference TRBV5-6 and TRBJ2-5, is as follows: DAGVTQSPTHLIKTRGQQVTLRCSPKSGHDTVSWYQQALGQGPQFIFQYYEEEERQRGNFPDRFSGHQFPNYSSELNVNALLLGDSALYLCASSFLAGDRETQYFGPGTRLLVL.

J is TRBJ2-2 and V is TRBV19; D is perhaps TRBD2 (5 bases). Germline V gene lookup returns CDR1 LNHDA and CDR2 SQIVND (reference sequence). With 1 base removed from V and 13 bases from J, the gap between germline ends came to 13 bases. The CDR3 totals 13 residues. The CDR3 reads CASSIVTRGVLFF. The CDR3 DNA reads TGTGCCAGTAGTATAGTGACCCGGGGAGTGCTGTTTTTT. Full variable domain (rest looked up from reference TRBV19 and TRBJ2-2): DGGITQSPKYLFRKEGQNVTLSCEQNLNHDAMYWYRQDPGQGLRLIYYSQIVNDFQKGDIAEGYSVSREKKESFPLTVTSAQKNPTAFYLCASSIVTRGVLFFGEGSRLTVL.

A few counts support this clonotype. The chain carries TRBV5-4 and TRBJ2-6; D gene unclear. Deletions cut 1 base from V and 3 bases from J, with 17 bases between. CDR1 SGHNT and CDR2 YYREEE come from the germline V gene (reference sequence). This CDR3 has 18 amino acids. The CDR3 reads CASSLRLVASGGANVLTF. CDR3 coding DNA: TGTGCCAGCAGCTTGAGACTGGTCGCGTCGGGTGGGGCCAACGTCCTGACTTTC.

The CDR3 spells CASSRQPYEQYF. The CDR3 DNA reads TGTGCCAGCAGCCGGCAGCCCTACGAGCAGTACTTC. The chain recombines TRBV14 with TRBJ2-7; D remains ambiguous. This CDR3 spans 12 amino acids. CDR1 is SGHDN and CDR2 is FVKESK in the germline V gene. Trimming stripped 4 bases from V and 2 bases from J, with 6 bases between.

Points on this clonotype: It is likely a read error, because the conserved phenylalanine at the end of the CDR3 is missing. The chain is built from TRBV25-1 and TRBJ2-7, with D uncertain. From germline, CDR1 is MGHDK and CDR2 SYGVNS. The ends were cut back, 6 bases at V and 0 bases at J, with 6 bases in the middle. This CDR3 is built from 12 residues. Here the CDR3 reads CASRWDSYEQYY. In nucleotides, the CDR3 is TGTGCCAGCAGATGGGACTCCTACGAGCAGTACTAC.

This clonotype occurred once. The chain carries TRBV2 and TRBJ2-2; no clear D. Germline V lookup: CDR1 SNHLY, CDR2 FYNNEI. V lost 7 bases and J 6 bases, leaving 15 bases between the germline ends. The CDR3 sequence is 14 residues long. CDR3 bases: TGTGCCAGCAATCACCCGTTATCGGCCGGGGAGCTGTTTTTT. Protein: CASNHPLSAGELFF.

The chain joins TRBV4-3 to TRBJ2-6; 12 positions agree with TRBD2. CDR3 length equals 18 residues. After removal of 6 bases from V and 17 bases from J, the junction contained 23 bases not matched to a gene. CDR1 and CDR2 from the germline V gene are LGHNA and YSLEER. In DNA, the CDR3 is TGCGCCAGCAGTTCCGGACTAGCGGGAATTTCTGGGGCCAACATCATGACTTTC. This encodes CASSSGLAGISGANIMTF.

A word on this clonotype: The CDR3 does not close with the conserved phenylalanine or tryptophan, likely indicating a read error. V and J are TRBV11-1 and TRBJ2-1, with D uncertain. The ends were cut back, 5 bases at V and 1 base at J, with 12 bases in the middle. There are 15 residues in the CDR3. From germline, CDR1 is SGHAT and CDR2 FQDESV (reference sequence). The DNA of the CDR3 is TGTGCCAGCAGCGACTCTAGTCCATCCTACAATGAGCAGTTCATC. This gives the protein CASSDSSPSYNEQFI.

Regarding this clonotype: A junction boundary mismatches the germline segment, possibly from a read error. This chain joins TRBV12-3 or TRBV12-4 and TRBJ2-2; 11 bases match TRBD2. The CDR3 is 18 residues long. The CDR3 DNA sequence: TGTGCCTGCAGATCTCTTAGCGGGAGGGAGGCGAACACCTGGGAGATGTTTTTT. Amino acid sequence: CACRSLSGREANTWEMFF.